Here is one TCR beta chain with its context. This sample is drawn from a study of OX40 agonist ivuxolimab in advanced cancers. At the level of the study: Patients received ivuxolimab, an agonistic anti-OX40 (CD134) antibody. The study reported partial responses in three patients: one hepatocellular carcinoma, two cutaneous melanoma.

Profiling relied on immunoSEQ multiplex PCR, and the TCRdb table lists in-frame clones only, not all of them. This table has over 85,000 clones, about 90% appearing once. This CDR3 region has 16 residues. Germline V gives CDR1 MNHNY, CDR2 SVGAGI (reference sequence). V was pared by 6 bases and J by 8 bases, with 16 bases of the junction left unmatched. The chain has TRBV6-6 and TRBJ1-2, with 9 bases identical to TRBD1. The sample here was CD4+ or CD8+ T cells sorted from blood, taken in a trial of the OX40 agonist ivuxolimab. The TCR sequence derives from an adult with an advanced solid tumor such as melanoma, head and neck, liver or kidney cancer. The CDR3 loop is CASSTPGTGYRGGYTF. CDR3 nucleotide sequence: TGTGCCAGCAGCACACCCGGGACAGGGTATCGTGGAGGCTACACCTTC.